The clone carrying this T cell receptor (beta chain) came up once. This entry belongs to a study of cytomegalovirus exposure and HLA in healthy donors. V lost 2 bases to trimming and J lost 4 bases, with 12 bases between them. This CDR3 is built from 14 residues. CDR1 is SGDLS, CDR2 YYNGEE, per germline. A multiplex PCR was run with 60 Vbeta primers and 13 Jbeta primers. Assay: immunoSEQ multiplex PCR; the TCRdb copy retains only in-frame clones and omits some. The table has around 120,000 clones, about 80% seen once. The chain couples TRBV9 to TRBJ1-2; unclear D gene. The specimen sequenced was PBMCs. This receptor was obtained from a woman between 40 and 55 years old in good health and CMV-seronegative. CDR3 residues: CASSVWEGPYGYTF. CDR3 DNA sequence: TGTGCCAGCAGCGTCTGGGAGGGTCCCTATGGCTACACCTTC.